This TCR beta chain was sequenced during a study of immune evolution from preneoplasia to lung adenocarcinoma. The data were produced by immunoSEQ multiplex PCR, yet TCRdb's version contains in-frame clones alone and is incomplete. The data hold 8,000 or so clones, with roughly 80% observed a single time. Trimming removed 3 bases at V and 5 bases at J, with 16 bases between. CDR1 is MNHEY and CDR2 is SMNVEV in the germline V gene (reference sequence). The CDR3 sequence is 15 residues long. This TCR came from a person aged 65-85 years with lung adenocarcinoma. The J gene is TRBJ1-1, the V gene TRBV27, with a weak D call TRBD1 (6 bases). Sequencing input: FFPE minimally invasive lung adenocarcinoma tissue. The CDR3 sequence is CASSLATGIGTEAFF. Written as DNA, the CDR3 is TGTGCCAGCAGTTTGGCCACAGGGATAGGAACTGAAGCTTTCTTT.